This T cell receptor beta chain was retrieved from a study of beta chain features in type 1 diabetes. Overall study results and limits: Patients with Type 1 diabetes showed moderately but significantly shorter TCRB CDR3s in all four CD4+ subsets. For type 1 diabetes patients, VDJ junctions showed fewer insertions and more deletions.

This clone appeared a few times. Its antigen is still unknown. Per the germline V gene, CDR1 is SGHDN and CDR2 is FVKESK. Trimming left V 5 bases short and J 9 bases short, with 8 bases between. The CDR3 has 11 amino acids. The single heparinised draw taken from each donor contained 90 to 150 mL of blood on average. TCRB transcripts that were expressed got sequenced, as all of the isolated RNA had been reverse transcribed. An average around 3.8 million reads came from naive, central memory and regulatory T cell samples. Repertoires were generated with immunoSEQ multiplex PCR, while TCRdb's copy carries only in-frame clones and drops some. This table holds a few hundred thousand clones, 9.5% to 12% found once.

Sequenced input: naive CD4+ T cells from blood. The clonotype originates from a woman aged 30 to 39 in good health. The J gene is TRBJ1-5, the V gene TRBV14; D may be TRBD1 (5 bases). Written as DNA, the CDR3 is TGTGCCAGCAGCGGGGGGGGGCCCCAGCATTTT. Translating gives CASSGGGPQHF.